The 15 T cell receptor beta chains reported below all come from one sample, sequenced in a study of CD4 T cells in relation to SARS-CoV-2 and coronaviruses. Their antigens remain unidentified. TCRdb's table, derived via immunoSEQ multiplex PCR, lists solely in-frame clones and lacks some. This table has some 32,000 clones, about four fifths appearing once. Sequencing was carried out using memory CD4+ T cells from PBMCs, cultured in vitro. These receptors all stem from an adult with COVID-19.

In DNA form, the CDR3 reads TGTGCCAGCAGCCGCCGGACTAGCGGTAGGAACACCGGGGAGCTGTTTTTT. The encoded protein is CASSRRTSGRNTGELFF. V usage is TRBV3-1 (or the pseudogene TRBV3-2) and J usage is TRBJ2-2; TRBD2 agrees at 10 bases. Germline trimming cut 4 bases from V and 1 base from J; bases unmatched to any gene: 6. The CDR3 sequence is 17 residues long. From germline, CDR1 is LGHDT and CDR2 YNNKEL (reference sequence).

This clone came up a few times. The V call is TRBV7-3, the J call TRBJ2-1; possibly TRBD1 or TRBD2 for D (5 bases each). CDR3 length equals 15 residues. Germline V lookup: CDR1 SGHTA, CDR2 FQGTGA. V was shortened by 0 bases and J by 8 bases, with 14 bases between the two germline ends. CDR3 in amino acids: CASSLTGGAGDEQFF. In DNA, the CDR3 is TGTGCCAGCAGCTTAACTGGTGGGGCCGGGGATGAGCAGTTCTTC.

The chain couples TRBV6-6 to TRBJ2-7, with TRBD2 matching 10 bases. Germline assignment: CDR1 MNHNY and CDR2 SVGAGI (reference sequence). Trimming at V came to 6 bases and at J to 4 bases, leaving 9 bases not matched to a gene. This CDR3 is 15 amino acids long. CDR3 region: CASSGALAGSYEQYF. CDR3 DNA sequence: TGTGCCAGCAGCGGGGCACTAGCGGGAAGTTACGAGCAGTACTTC.

The rearrangement links TRBV28 to TRBJ2-7, with 9 bases lining up with TRBD2. The V segment lost 3 bases and the J segment 9 bases; nucleotides outside the gene matches: 12. CDR1 is MDHEN and CDR2 is SYDVKM in the germline V gene. This CDR3 has 15 residues. The CDR3 reads CASSFLTSGGPGQYF. The CDR3 DNA follows: TGTGCCAGCAGTTTCTTGACTAGCGGCGGGCCAGGGCAGTACTTC.

This clone was seen only once. CDR3 sequence: CASRRDGYNSPLHF. As DNA, the CDR3 is TGTGCCAGCAGGCGGGACGGCTATAATTCACCCCTCCACTTT. The chain couples TRBV7-9 to TRBJ1-6; a possible D gene is TRBD1 (5 bases). CDR1 is SEHNR and CDR2 is FQNEAQ in the germline V gene (reference sequence). CDR3 length: 14 amino acids. The V end was cut by 6 bases, the J end by 3 bases, with 9 bases between.

The chain is built from TRBV28 and TRBJ2-5, with 7 bases identical to TRBD1. Trimming cost V 6 bases and J 5 bases; bases outside gene matches: 6. CDR3 length: 13 amino acids. Germline CDR1 reads MDHEN; CDR2 reads SYDVKM. CDR3 amino acids: CASRRQGRETQYF. The CDR3 region has the DNA TGTGCCAGCAGGCGACAGGGTCGGGAGACCCAGTACTTC.

The rearrangement links TRBV11-1 to TRBJ2-2, with D possibly being TRBD1 or TRBD2 (5 bases each). The germline V gene encodes CDR1 SGHAT and CDR2 FQDESV (reference sequence). The CDR3 runs 13 residues. The germline V and J ends were trimmed by 6 bases and 6 bases, with 11 bases remaining between them. Here the CDR3 DNA reads TGTGCCAGCAGTTGGGACCGCGCCGGGGAGCTGTTTTTT. Its translation is CASSWDRAGELFF.

In this sample, this clone turned up a few times. The chain joins TRBV19 to TRBJ2-7, with D perhaps assigned TRBD1 or TRBD2 (5 bases each). The CDR3 is 12 residues long. Trimming cost V 4 bases and J 4 bases, with 8 bases left between them. Germline V gene lookup returns CDR1 LNHDA and CDR2 SQIVND (reference sequence). Here the CDR3 DNA reads TGTGCCAGTAGTAGGGGGAAATACGAGCAGTACTTC. It translates to CASSRGKYEQYF.

The rearrangement uses TRBV28 and TRBJ1-2; D call uncertain. The CDR3 runs 15 residues. The germline gives CDR1 MDHEN, CDR2 SYDVKM. V was clipped by 2 bases and J by 2 bases, with 12 bases between them. The CDR3 loop reads CASSLGYPPNYGYTF. Here the CDR3 DNA reads TGTGCCAGCAGTTTAGGCTACCCACCGAACTATGGCTACACCTTC.

The CDR3 protein is CASSPWGNINYGYTF. The CDR3 coding sequence is TGTGCCAGCAGCCCCTGGGGAAATATTAACTATGGCTACACCTTC. This chain connects TRBV3-1 (or the pseudogene TRBV3-2) to TRBJ1-2; no clear D. The CDR3 extends over 15 amino acids. From germline, CDR1 is LGHDT and CDR2 YNNKEL (reference sequence). V lost 4 bases to trimming and J lost 1 base, with 13 bases between them.

This chain links TRBV28 with TRBJ2-7; 11 bases match TRBD2. Germline values: CDR1 MDHEN, CDR2 SYDVKM. The length of the CDR3 is 15 residues. J lost 2 bases, V lost 3 bases, and 3 bases had no gene match. CDR3 sequence: CASSLTSGTPYEQYF. CDR3 nucleotide sequence: TGTGCCAGCAGTTTGACTAGCGGGACCCCCTACGAGCAGTACTTC.

This clone was seen more than once but under ten times. V is TRBV4-1 and J is TRBJ2-7; 10 nucleotides align to TRBD1. This CDR3 is built from 16 residues. The junction had 6 bases not matched to a gene; V was cut back by 4 bases and J by 0 bases. In germline, CDR1 is MGHRA, CDR2 YSYEKL. For the CDR3, the DNA is TGCGCCAGCAGCCGAGCGGGACAGGGGATCTCCTACGAGCAGTACTTC. Its translation is CASSRAGQGISYEQYF.

CDR3 amino acids: CASSLGRGTSGSVTDTQYF. For the CDR3, the DNA is TGTGCCAGCAGCTTAGGCCGCGGGACTAGCGGATCGGTCACAGATACGCAGTATTTT. The chain has TRBV7-8 and TRBJ2-3; 11 bases fit TRBD2. The germline gives CDR1 SGHVS, CDR2 FQNEAQ. V dropped 1 base and J dropped 2; count of bases not matched to a gene: 11. This CDR3 is 19 amino acids long.

V usage is TRBV3-1 (or the pseudogene TRBV3-2) and J usage is TRBJ2-1, with D hard to call. The CDR3 is 17 residues long. Germline V CDR1 and CDR2: LGHDT, YNNKEL (reference sequence). Trimming stripped 0 bases from V and 4 bases from J, with 16 bases between. In DNA, the CDR3 is TGTGCCAGCAGCCAAGATCCCGCCTTGACTCAGTACAATGAGCAGTTCTTC. It codes for CASSQDPALTQYNEQFF.

The gene calls are TRBV20-1 and TRBJ2-1; D unresolved. Germline CDR1 and CDR2: DFQATT and SNEGSKA (reference sequence). Trimming took 3 bases from V and 4 from J, leaving 7 bases between them. This CDR3 has 12 amino acids. CDR3 nucleotides: TGCAGTGCTAGTAATACTTACAATGAGCAGTTCTTC. Amino acid sequence: CSASNTYNEQFF.